A selection of T cell receptor beta chains follows, all from one sample in a study of a mutant IDH1 vaccine in newly diagnosed glioma. Profiling relied on immunoSEQ multiplex PCR, and the TCRdb table lists in-frame clones only, not all of them. The table lists 50,000 to 70,000 clones, about 87% of them singletons, with around 1.5% in the top ten. No antigens are known for them. The material was PBMCs, obtained from a glioma patient whose treatment included an IDH1 peptide vaccine. All receptors derive from a middle-aged man with glioma. Both conserved end residues are part of each CDR3. The D gene is left open where the match is weak. For some rows the clone size is stated as once, few or many, or as a class when expanded; others skip it.

J gene | V gene | clone size | CDR3 length | D gene | CDR3 protein | CDR3 DNA
TRBJ2-7 | TRBV29-1 | . | 15 | TRBD1 | CSVDSFGTGGYEQYF | TGCAGCGTTGACTCCTTCGGGACAGGGGGTTACGAGCAGTACTTC
TRBJ2-7 | TRBV29-1 | . | 13 | . | CSVGKQGGGEQYF | TGCAGCGTTGGAAAGCAGGGAGGGGGCGAGCAGTACTTC
TRBJ2-7 | TRBV6-1 | . | 13 | . | CASTEGGRYEQYF | TGTGCCAGCACTGAGGGCGGACGTTACGAGCAGTACTTC
TRBJ1-4 | TRBV15 | . | 14 | . | CATSRDGQASVLIF | TGTGCCACCAGCAGAGATGGGCAGGCCTCAGTTTTGATTTTT
TRBJ2-2 | TRBV9 | . | 13 | . | CASSGRVTGELFF | TGTGCCAGCAGCGGGCGAGTCACCGGGGAGCTGTTTTTT
TRBJ1-1 | TRBV7-9 | . | 16 | . | CASSSLASPGWTEAFF | TGTGCCAGCAGCTCCCTAGCCTCCCCCGGGTGGACTGAAGCTTTCTTT
TRBJ2-2 | TRBV7-2 | few | 15 | TRBD2 | CASRVGTRGTGELFF | TGTGCCAGCAGAGTAGGGACGCGGGGGACCGGGGAGCTGTTTTTT
TRBJ1-1 | TRBV15 | . | 15 | TRBD1 | CATSRTGELNTEAFF | TGTGCCACCAGCAGAACAGGGGAACTGAACACTGAAGCTTTCTTT
TRBJ2-3 | TRBV7-2 | . | 12 | . | CASSYMRDTQYF | TGTGCCAGCAGCTACATGCGGGATACGCAGTATTTT
TRBJ1-2 | TRBV2 | . | 13 | . | CASSGGGRYGYTF | TGTGCCAGCAGTGGGGGAGGCCGTTATGGCTACACCTTC
TRBJ1-1 | TRBV5-8 | . | 16 | TRBD1 | CASSHGTAFMNTEAFF | TGTGCCAGCAGCCATGGGACAGCATTCATGAACACTGAAGCTTTCTTT
TRBJ2-1 | TRBV4-1 | . | 15 | . | CASSQLSLTDNEQFF | TGCGCCAGCAGCCAACTTAGCTTAACGGACAATGAGCAGTTCTTC
TRBJ2-2 | TRBV18 | . | 16 | . | CASSPPTGGNTGELFF | TGTGCCAGCTCACCACCGACCGGGGGGAACACCGGGGAGCTGTTTTTT
TRBJ2-7 | TRBV27 | . | 15 | . | CASSSPGAQSYEQYF | TGTGCCAGCAGTTCCCCAGGGGCCCAGTCCTACGAGCAGTACTTC
TRBJ2-1 | TRBV19 | . | 15 | . | CASSPGQSSYNEQFF | TGTGCCAGTAGTCCCGGACAAAGCTCCTACAATGAGCAGTTCTTC
TRBJ2-2 | TRBV5-1 | once | 16 | . | CASSNGRARRGGELFF | TGCGCCAGCAGCAACGGCCGGGCCAGGCGAGGCGGGGAGCTGTTTTTT
TRBJ1-5 | TRBV28 | once | 12 | . | CASSSWSQPQHF | TGTGCCAGCAGTTCCTGGTCACAGCCCCAGCATTTT
TRBJ1-2 | TRBV27 | . | 16 | TRBD1 | CASRGTGVVDPYGYTF | TGTGCCAGCCGCGGGACAGGGGTAGTAGACCCCTATGGCTACACCTTC
TRBJ1-1 | TRBV9 | once | 16 | TRBD1 | CASSPGQGASNTEAFF | TGTGCCAGCAGCCCCGGACAGGGGGCCTCGAACACTGAAGCTTTCTTT
TRBJ1-1 | TRBV29-1 | . | 11 | TRBD1 | CSLRDRAEAFF | TGCAGCCTAAGAGACAGGGCTGAAGCTTTCTTT
TRBJ2-5 | TRBV14 | . | 15 | . | CASSQEAALKETQYF | TGTGCCAGCAGCCAAGAAGCGGCCCTAAAAGAGACCCAGTACTTC
TRBJ1-4 | TRBV5-1 | . | 14 | TRBD1 | CASSQGQGYEKLFF | TGCGCCAGCAGTCAAGGACAGGGCTACGAAAAACTGTTTTTT
TRBJ2-7 | TRBV2 | . | 15 | . | CASSENVPRVWEQYF | TGTGCCAGCAGTGAAAACGTCCCCCGGGTTTGGGAGCAGTACTTC
TRBJ2-1 | TRBV7-2 | . | 15 | . | CASRLSATSSNEQFF | TGTGCCAGCAGATTATCAGCGACTAGTTCCAATGAGCAGTTCTTC
TRBJ1-2 | TRBV4-1 | . | 16 | . | CASSQVGTQILYGYTF | TGCGCCAGCAGCCAAGTAGGGACACAAATTCTTTATGGCTACACCTTC
TRBJ1-4 | TRBV19 | . | 14 | TRBD1 | CASSIGQGWEKLFF | TGTGCCAGTAGTATTGGACAGGGCTGGGAAAAACTGTTTTTT
TRBJ2-7 | TRBV2 | . | 11 | . | CASRYSYEQYF | TGTGCCAGCAGGTACTCCTACGAGCAGTACTTC
TRBJ2-1 | TRBV19 | . | 16 | TRBD2 | CASSMGWGGSRYEQFF | TGTGCCAGTAGTATGGGGTGGGGCGGGAGTAGGTATGAGCAGTTCTTC
TRBJ2-3 | TRBV7-2 | once | 16 | TRBD1 | CASSLSPGQGADTQYF | TGTGCCAGCAGCTTATCGCCGGGACAGGGGGCAGATACGCAGTATTTT
TRBJ1-5 | TRBV10-3 | few | 16 | . | CAISESGARYGQPQHF | TGTGCCATCAGTGAGTCGGGGGCCCGTTACGGTCAGCCCCAGCATTTT
TRBJ2-2 | TRBV7-2 | once | 16 | TRBD2 | CASSSGGRGTTGELFF | TGTGCTAGCAGCTCTGGGGGGAGGGGTACGACCGGGGAGCTGTTTTTT
TRBJ2-3 | TRBV15 | . | 17 | . | CATSRARGGQRADTQYF | TGTGCCACCAGCAGGGCCCGGGGGGGACAGAGGGCAGATACGCAGTATTTT
TRBJ2-1 | TRBV9 | . | 12 | . | CASSVVVGQQFF | TGTGCCAGCAGCGTAGTTGTGGGCCAGCAGTTCTTC
TRBJ2-3 | TRBV19 | . | 17 | . | CASSSPLGRAGPDTQYF | TGTGCCAGTAGTAGCCCCCTGGGGAGAGCAGGGCCAGATACGCAGTATTTT
TRBJ1-1 | TRBV19 | . | 16 | . | CASSKGGISANTEAFF | TGTGCCAGTAGTAAAGGGGGGATAAGTGCGAACACTGAAGCTTTCTTT
TRBJ1-5 | TRBV27 | . | 15 | . | CASGGAAAANQPQHF | TGTGCCAGCGGTGGGGCCGCTGCAGCCAATCAGCCCCAGCATTTT
TRBJ2-7 | TRBV7-8 | . | 15 | . | CASSPRGGWSYEQYF | TGTGCCAGCAGCCCAAGGGGGGGGTGGTCCTACGAGCAGTACTTC
TRBJ2-7 | TRBV27 | . | 19 | TRBD2 | CASSALVWVAGVTTYEQYF | TGTGCCAGCAGCGCCCTTGTTTGGGTAGCGGGAGTCACCACCTACGAGCAGTACTTC
TRBJ2-1 | TRBV6-6 | . | 16 | . | CASSTFGGHSYNEQFF | TGTGCCAGCAGCACCTTTGGAGGACATTCCTACAATGAGCAGTTCTTC
TRBJ2-2 | TRBV7-3 | once | 13 | TRBD1 | CASSLTGAGELFF | TGTGCCAGCAGCTTGACAGGGGCCGGGGAGCTGTTTTTT
TRBJ2-3 | TRBV13 | . | 12 | . | CASSLSEDTQYF | TGTGCCAGCAGCTTAAGTGAAGATACGCAGTATTTT
TRBJ2-7 | TRBV7-8 | . | 14 | . | CASSSSTRTYEQYF | TGTGCCAGCAGCTCCTCCACCCGGACCTACGAGCAGTACTTC
TRBJ2-3 | TRBV4-1 | once | 15 | . | CASSRGLTTTDTQYF | TGCGCCAGCAGCCGGGGACTTACTACCACAGATACGCAGTATTTT
TRBJ2-7 | TRBV7-3 | once | 13 | . | CASSFSGSNEQYF | TGTGCCAGCAGCTTCTCGGGTAGCAACGAGCAGTACTTC
TRBJ1-5 | TRBV2 | . | 13 | . | CASSEGGFKPQHF | TGTGCCAGCAGTGAGGGGGGATTCAAGCCCCAGCATTTT
TRBJ2-2 | TRBV11-2 | . | 14 | . | CASSATGLPGELFF | TGTGCCAGCAGCGCGACAGGTCTTCCCGGGGAGCTGTTTTTT
TRBJ1-4 | TRBV9 | few | 14 | TRBD1 | CASSEGQPNEKLFF | TGTGCCAGCAGCGAGGGACAGCCTAATGAAAAACTGTTTTTT
TRBJ2-7 | TRBV5-1 | few | 18 | . | CASSPRGGGGQASYEQYF | TGCGCCAGCAGCCCCAGGGGAGGCGGGGGACAGGCCTCCTACGAGCAGTACTTC